The clone carrying this T cell receptor (beta chain) was picked up a small number of times. TCRdb re-analysed the 5' RACE reads in MiXCR, keeping a single row per CDR3 protein. Counted here are around 500,000 distinct CDR3 sequences, roughly 18% occurring once; the ten biggest clones make up about 12%. The data originate from a study of T-cell memory formation after mild COVID-19. This CDR3 is 14 amino acids long. V lost 1 base, J lost 2 bases, and 5 bases lay in between. Per germline, CDR1 KGHDR and CDR2 SFDVKD. The receptor comes from an adult woman who had mild COVID-19 (a few samples of this study predate the infection). Cell type and time point are not known. This chain uses TRBV24-1 with TRBJ1-5; D is unclear. Specimen: PBMCs or a T cell subset sorted from them (not recorded which). DNA for the CDR3: TGTGCCACCAGTGATTTAGGACGCAATCAGCCCCAGCATTTT. Translation: CATSDLGRNQPQHF.